The 20 T cell receptor beta chains given below trace back to one sample, sequenced in a study of regulatory T cells in long-lasting Graves disease. Sample time point: persistent/refractory GD, antithyroid drugs over 5 years with positive TRAb. Scientists built the TCR library using RNA that was extracted from PBMCs. Libraries of TCR beta came from iRepertoire HTBI primers plus Arm-PCR of CDR3 regions. TCRdb re-called the multiplex PCR reads with MiXCR, one entry per CDR3 protein. The repertoire includes about half a million distinct CDR3 sequences, about 20% of them detected once, and roughly 14% sits in the top ten. Sequencing used peripheral blood mononuclear cells (PBMCs), obtained when the disease was refractory, from a patient treated with antithyroid drugs. The receptors were sampled from a female donor with Graves disease.

This clonotype showed up many times. This sequence joins TRBV7-2 and TRBJ2-7, with a weak D call TRBD1 (7 bases). Germline values: CDR1 SGHTA, CDR2 FQGNSA. V was trimmed by 5 bases and J by 3 bases, leaving 14 bases between them. This CDR3 spans 14 amino acids. CDR3 nucleotides: TGTGCCAGCAGCCGCGGGACAGTGAACTACGAGCAGTACTTC. Translated, it gives CASSRGTVNYEQYF.

The sample holds many counts of this clonotype. This chain links TRBV6-1 with TRBJ2-7; the D call may be TRBD1 or TRBD2 (5 bases each). The CDR3 is made up of 14 amino acids. Trimming took 6 bases from V and 5 from J, leaving 17 bases between them. CDR1 and CDR2 (germline): MNHNS, SASEGT. Written as DNA, the CDR3 is TGTGCCAGCAGCCCCCTAGCAGGGATCCACGAGCAGTACTTC. Protein product: CASSPLAGIHEQYF.

In its sample, this clonotype was seen many times. J is TRBJ1-1 and V is TRBV28, with D hard to call. Germline assignment: CDR1 MDHEN and CDR2 SYDVKM. The CDR3 contains 17 residues. V was trimmed by 3 bases and J by 1 base, leaving 18 bases between them. DNA of the CDR3: TGTGCCAGCAGTTTCCTCGCACCCGTTCAGCGGAACACTGAAGCTTTCTTT. Translating it yields CASSFLAPVQRNTEAFF.

The CDR3 DNA follows: TGTGCCAGCAGCTCCCCCGACACCGGGGAGCTGTTTTTT. As protein: CASSSPDTGELFF. The V and J genes are TRBV9 and TRBJ2-2; no reliable D call. The CDR3 length is 13 residues. The germline V and J ends were trimmed by 4 bases and 3 bases, with 7 bases remaining between them. CDR1 and CDR2 from the germline V gene are SGDLS and YYNGEE.

This clonotype was counted ten times or more. The rearrangement joins TRBV7-2 to TRBJ1-5, with a weak D call TRBD1 (6 bases). This CDR3 is built from 14 residues. The ends were cut back, 6 bases at V and 7 bases at J, with 16 bases in the middle. The germline gives CDR1 SGHTA, CDR2 FQGNSA. The CDR3 DNA reads TGTGCCAGCAGTCTACAGGGTTCTGGACAGCCCCAGCATTTT. This sequence encodes CASSLQGSGQPQHF.

Details on this clonotype: With a much larger clone just one base away, this may be a read error. The chain couples TRBV12-3 or TRBV12-4 to TRBJ1-1, with 7 bases that match TRBD1. The CDR3 runs 13 residues. This CDR3 is CASGRQGSTEVFF. Written as DNA, the CDR3 is TGTGCCAGCGGAAGACAGGGAAGCACTGAAGTTTTCTTT.

Comments on this clonotype: A much bigger clone sits one base away, suggesting this may be a read error. The V and J genes are TRBV12-5 and TRBJ2-5; 13 bases map to TRBD2. The CDR3 length is 15 residues. CDR1 is LGHNT, CDR2 FRNRAP, per germline. CDR3 loop: CASASLAGGQETRYF. CDR3 DNA sequence: TGTGCTAGTGCCTCACTAGCGGGAGGGCAAGAGACCCGGTACTTC.

This clonotype was recorded at least ten times. This chain links TRBV25-1 with TRBJ1-2; D remains ambiguous. Germline V lookup: CDR1 MGHDK, CDR2 SYGVNS. Between the trimmed V and J ends, which lost 3 bases and 1 base, there was a span of 9 bases. CDR3 size: 14 residues. CDR3 bases: TGTGCCAGCAGTGACGGTTCAGTTAACTATGGCTACACCTTC. Protein sequence: CASSDGSVNYGYTF.

The table lists this clonotype with many counts. The CDR3 reads CASSQVGTGIGGYTF. As DNA, the CDR3 is TGTGCCAGCAGCCAAGTTGGGACAGGGATCGGTGGCTACACCTTC. This chain connects TRBV3-1 to TRBJ1-2, with 9 bases matching TRBD1. V shed 1 base and J 7 bases; nucleotides not matched to a gene: 7. CDR1 and CDR2 from the germline V gene are LGHDT and YNNKEL (reference sequence). This CDR3 is built from 15 residues.

This chain links TRBV18 with TRBJ1-5; D perhaps matches TRBD1 (5 bases). The CDR3 consists of 16 residues. CDR1 is KGHSH and CDR2 is LQKENI in the germline V gene. Between the trimmed V and J ends, which lost 3 bases and 0 bases, there was a span of 12 bases. CDR3 loop: CASSPGTGPSNQPQHF. The CDR3 coding sequence is TGTGCCAGCTCACCGGGTACAGGTCCTAGCAATCAGCCCCAGCATTTT.

This clonotype was counted many times. V is TRBV7-2 and J is TRBJ2-5; the match to TRBD1 covers 9 bases. This CDR3 has 15 amino acids. Germline CDR1 and CDR2: SGHTA and FQGNSA. J lost 2 bases, V lost 4 bases, and 5 bases had no gene match. CDR3 protein: CASSYGTGWQETQYF. The CDR3, as DNA: TGTGCCAGCAGCTACGGGACAGGGTGGCAAGAGACCCAGTACTTC.

This clonotype was counted many times. The genes are TRBV20-1 and TRBJ2-5, with 12 bases matching TRBD1. The CDR3 loop spans 13 amino acids. Germline V gene sequence: CDR1 DFQATT, CDR2 SNEGSKA (reference sequence). V gave up 6 bases and J gave up 5 bases; unmatched junction bases: 4. The CDR3 sequence: CSAGDRGRETQYF. The CDR3 DNA reads TGCAGTGCAGGGGACAGGGGGCGTGAGACCCAGTACTTC.

V gene TRBV5-1 combines with J gene TRBJ2-5; tentative D call: TRBD2 (5 bases). From germline, CDR1 is SGHRS and CDR2 YFSETQ. The CDR3 sequence is 13 residues long. V was shortened by 7 bases and J by 5 bases, with 15 bases between the two germline ends. The CDR3 coding sequence is TGCGCCAGCCGTCCGACTACGACGGAGACCCAGTACTTC. Protein product: CASRPTTTETQYF.

This clonotype was counted between two and nine times. The rearrangement links TRBV19 to TRBJ2-2; D gene unclear. The CDR3 sequence is 13 residues long. Germline V lookup: CDR1 LNHDA, CDR2 SQIVND (reference sequence). The CDR3 loop is CAIPGRRAGELFF. The CDR3 bases are TGTGCAATACCGGGTCGCCGTGCCGGGGAGCTGTTTTTT.

V usage is TRBV7-9 and J usage is TRBJ1-2; the match to TRBD1 covers 10 bases. The V segment lost 5 bases and the J segment 1 base; nucleotides outside the gene matches: 7. CDR3 length: 16 residues. Germline CDR1 reads SEHNR; CDR2 reads FQNEAQ (reference sequence). The CDR3, as DNA: TGTGCCAGCAGCCCGGGACAGGGGATAATTAACTATGGCTACACCTTC. Translating it yields CASSPGQGIINYGYTF.

Many counts were recorded for this clonotype. V gene TRBV7-3 combines with J gene TRBJ2-2; TRBD1 matches at 8 bases. Germline loops: CDR1 SGHTA, CDR2 FQGTGA. The CDR3 consists of 14 residues. Trimming removed 5 bases from V and 4 bases from J; junction bases left unmatched: 3. The CDR3 sequence: CASSPGQATGELFF. As DNA, the CDR3 is TGTGCCAGCAGCCCGGGACAGGCCACCGGGGAGCTGTTTTTT.

This chain uses TRBV5-1 with TRBJ1-2; D gene ambiguous. CDR1 and CDR2 from the germline V gene are SGHRS and YFSETQ. The CDR3 is 12 residues long. Trimming pared 2 bases from V and 3 bases from J, leaving 5 bases between. DNA for the CDR3: TGCGCCAGCAGCTTTCCAGACTATGGCTACACCTTC. It is translated as CASSFPDYGYTF.

This clonotype was detected once. J is TRBJ1-1 and V is TRBV5-8; 8 bases are a match to TRBD1. This CDR3 has 13 residues. Germline V gene sequence: CDR1 SGHTS, CDR2 YDEGEE. The V and J ends lost 1 base and 10 bases, in that order; junction bases with no gene match: 6. CDR3 nucleotides: TGTGCCAGCAGCTTGAGGCAGGGGGCTCGAGCTTTCTTT. The encoded protein is CASSLRQGARAFF.

The chain uses TRBV9 and TRBJ1-3, with D maybe TRBD1 (6 bases). Germline CDR1 and CDR2: SGDLS and YYNGEE. The CDR3 has 14 amino acids. V was shortened by 3 bases and J by 3 bases, with 10 bases between the two germline ends. The CDR3 spells CASSAQGNGNTIYF. CDR3 nucleotides: TGTGCCAGCAGCGCACAGGGAAATGGAAACACCATATATTTT.

This clonotype has a handful of counts. The V gene is TRBV5-5, the J gene TRBJ2-7, with TRBD1 identical over 8 bases. Losses at the gene ends were 4 bases for V and 5 bases for J; bases not matched to a gene: 11. Germline V CDR1 and CDR2: SGHKS, YYEKEE (reference sequence). The CDR3 sequence is 15 residues long. CDR3 sequence reads: CASSPTMTGVHEQYF. CDR3 nucleotides: TGTGCCAGCAGCCCTACCATGACAGGGGTCCACGAGCAGTACTTC.